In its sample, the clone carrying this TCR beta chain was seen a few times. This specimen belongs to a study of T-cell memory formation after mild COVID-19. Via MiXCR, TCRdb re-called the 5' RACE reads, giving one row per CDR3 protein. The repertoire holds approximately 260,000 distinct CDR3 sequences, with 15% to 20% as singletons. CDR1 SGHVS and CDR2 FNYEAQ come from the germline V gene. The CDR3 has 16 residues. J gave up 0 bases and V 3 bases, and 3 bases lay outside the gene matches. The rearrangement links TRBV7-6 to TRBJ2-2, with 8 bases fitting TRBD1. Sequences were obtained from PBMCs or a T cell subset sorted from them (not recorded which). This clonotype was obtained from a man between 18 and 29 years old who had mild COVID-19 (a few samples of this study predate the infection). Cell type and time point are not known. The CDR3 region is CASSFRTGTNTGELFF. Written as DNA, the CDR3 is TGTGCCAGCAGCTTCCGGACAGGGACGAACACCGGGGAGCTGTTTTTT.